The rows below give T cell receptor beta chains drawn from one sample of a study of draining lymph node invasion in breast cancer. TCRdb re-analysed the bulk RNA-seq reads in MiXCR, keeping a single row per CDR3 protein. Of 1,000 to 1,500 distinct CDR3 sequences listed, around 60% are singletons. Input material: sorted memory Tregs from a lymph node. The receptors were gathered from a female donor with luminal breast cancer. Each CDR3 is given with its conserved first and last residue. D genes are given only for firm matches. The listing skips clone size in some rows; elsewhere it reads once, few, many or a size class.

J,length,D,V,size,DNA,CDR3
TRBJ1-1,13,-,TRBV6-1,few,TGTGCCAGCCTGAAGGGATGGAACACTGAAGCTTTCTTT,CASLKGWNTEAFF
TRBJ1-5,16,-,TRBV10-3,-,TGTGCCATCAGTGACTCCCCCGGCAGGGGCAATCAGCCCCAGCATTTT,CAISDSPGRGNQPQHF
TRBJ2-7,15,-,TRBV7-6,-,TGTGCCAGCAGCCAACTCCCAGGCGGTTCGTCCGAGCAGTACTTC,CASSQLPGGSSEQYF
TRBJ1-2,15,TRBD1,TRBV27,-,TGTGCCAGCAGTCCTCAGGGGGCGGTCCCCTATGGCTACACCTTC,CASSPQGAVPYGYTF
TRBJ2-1,19,TRBD1,TRBV29-1,-,TGCAGCGTCGCACACCATAGGACAGGGAGTGGAATTATCTACAATGAGCAGTTCTTC,CSVAHHRTGSGIIYNEQFF
TRBJ2-1,16,-,TRBV4-1,-,TGCGCCAGCAGCCGGCAACAGGATCTCTCCTACAATGAGCAGTTCTTC,CASSRQQDLSYNEQFF
TRBJ1-3,18,-,TRBV3-1,few,TGTGCCAGCAGCCAAGAGGGGACACAGGATCTCTCTGGAAACACCATATATTTT,CASSQEGTQDLSGNTIYF
TRBJ1-1,17,TRBD1,TRBV6-2/TRBV6-3,-,TGTGCCAGCAGTCCTCAGGGGGTGCGTTTTAAGAACACTGAAGCTTTCTTT,CASSPQGVRFKNTEAFF
TRBJ2-3,13,-,TRBV5-1,-,TGCGCCAGCCGGGCAGGGTATGCAGATACGCAGTATTTT,CASRAGYADTQYF
TRBJ1-6,12,-,TRBV27,-,TGTGCCAGCAGTTTTTCCGATTCACCCCTCCACTTT,CASSFSDSPLHF
TRBJ2-3,11,TRBD2,TRBV29-1,few,TGCAGCGCGGGGGGGGGAGATACGCAGTATTTT,CSAGGGDTQYF
TRBJ1-2,14,TRBD1,TRBV6-5,-,TGTGCCAGCAGAATCCGGGACAGCCACTATGGCTACACCTTC,CASRIRDSHYGYTF
TRBJ2-5,15,TRBD2,TRBV7-2,-,TGTGCCAGCACCCTTATGGGCGGGGGGGGGGCGACCCAGTACTTC,CASTLMGGGGATQYF
TRBJ1-2,13,-,TRBV28,-,TGTGCCAGCAGCATACAGGATCTTAGGGGCTACACCTTC,CASSIQDLRGYTF
TRBJ2-2,16,TRBD1,TRBV24-1,-,TGTGCCACCAAGGCCGGGAGGACAGGGGAGGCCGGGGAGCTGTTTTTT,CATKAGRTGEAGELFF
TRBJ1-1,13,-,TRBV15,-,TGTGCCACCAGCGACTATAACGGGGCTGAAGCTTTCTTT,CATSDYNGAEAFF
TRBJ1-1,14,TRBD1,TRBV6-2/TRBV6-3,-,TGTGCCAGCAGTACAGGGGGCGGGTCGGCTGAAGCTTTCTTT,CASSTGGGSAEAFF
TRBJ2-7,13,-,TRBV30,-,TGTGCCTGGAGTGTCGAAAGCTCCTACGAGCAGTACTTC,CAWSVESSYEQYF
TRBJ1-2,15,TRBD1,TRBV7-3,-,TGTGCCAGCAGCCCGGGGGGGACAGGGAGGTATGGCTACACCTTC,CASSPGGTGRYGYTF
TRBJ2-1,18,TRBD1,TRBV4-1,-,TGCGCCAGCAGCCAAGATCGTTTGTGGAGCAGGGGGCCCAATGAGCAGTTCTTC,CASSQDRLWSRGPNEQFF
TRBJ2-2,13,-,TRBV12-3/TRBV12-4,-,TGTGCCAGCAGGCCCCCGAACACCGGGGAGCTGTTTTTT,CASRPPNTGELFF
TRBJ1-4,14,-,TRBV6-6,once,TGTGCCAGCTGGTCAGGCTCAACTAATGAAAAACTGTTTTTT,CASWSGSTNEKLFF
TRBJ2-3,13,-,TRBV7-2,-,TGTGCCAGCAGCTTAGCACCCCGAGATACGCAGTATTTT,CASSLAPRDTQYF
TRBJ2-3,14,TRBD1,TRBV4-2,few,TGTGCCAGCTTGGTACAGGGGGCAGTTGATACGCAGTATTTT,CASLVQGAVDTQYF
TRBJ1-2,15,TRBD1,TRBV27,-,TGTGCCAGCAGTTTTTTGGACAGGGTTAACTATGGCTACACCTTC,CASSFLDRVNYGYTF
TRBJ1-2,16,TRBD1,TRBV5-1,-,TGCGCCAGCAGCTTGGCCCTCGGGACAGCATATGGTGGCTACACCTTC,CASSLALGTAYGGYTF
TRBJ2-3,15,TRBD2,TRBV7-3,once,TGTGCCAGCAGCTCTACTAGCGGCCGCACAGATACGCAGTATTTT,CASSSTSGRTDTQYF
TRBJ2-3,16,-,TRBV29-1,few,TGCAGCGTTGAAGATCTAGTTGGCCGCAGCACAGATACGCAGTATTTT,CSVEDLVGRSTDTQYF
TRBJ1-5,17,-,TRBV3-2,-,TGTGGGAGACCAGGTGCTAGGGCTCACTATAGCAATCAGCCCCAGCATTTT,CGRPGARAHYSNQPQHF
TRBJ1-6,15,-,TRBV6-5,-,TGTGCCAGCAGTTCAGCCGGCCTGGGTAATTCACCCCTCCACTTT,CASSSAGLGNSPLHF
TRBJ1-5,16,-,TRBV4-1,large,TGCGCCAGCAGCCAAGATCAATGGGAGGGGGGATCGCCCCAGCATTTT,CASSQDQWEGGSPQHF
TRBJ1-2,14,-,TRBV19,-,TGTGCCAGTACCTATGGGCTGTATAACTATGGCTACACCTTC,CASTYGLYNYGYTF
TRBJ2-2,16,TRBD1,TRBV24-1,-,TGTGCCACCAGTGAAATCCGGGACAGAAACACCGGGGAGCTGTTTTTT,CATSEIRDRNTGELFF
TRBJ2-2,13,-,TRBV6-6,-,TGTGCCAGCAGCGGGGGGCGGACCGGGGAGCTGTTTTTT,CASSGGRTGELFF
TRBJ2-7,15,TRBD1,TRBV7-2,few,TGTGCCAGCAGCTCAACCGGGACAGGGCCATACGAGCAGTACTTC,CASSSTGTGPYEQYF
TRBJ2-4,13,TRBD2,TRBV28,few,TGTGCCAGCAGTTCCCCTAGCGGGGGGCCACATCACTTC,CASSSPSGGPHHF
TRBJ2-3,15,-,TRBV12-3/TRBV12-4,-,TGTGCCAGCAGTTTAGACGGGTCGCCCACAGATACGCAGTATTTT,CASSLDGSPTDTQYF
TRBJ1-1,12,-,TRBV2,-,TGTGCCAGCACCCTTGGGGGGACTGAAGCTTTCTTT,CASTLGGTEAFF
TRBJ2-1,13,-,TRBV5-1,-,TGCGCCAGCAGCGGGCGGACCCTCGGGGAGCAGTTCTTC,CASSGRTLGEQFF
TRBJ2-1,13,TRBD1,TRBV5-1,-,TGCGCCAGCAGCACAGGACAGGGCAATGAGCAGTTCTTC,CASSTGQGNEQFF
TRBJ2-2,16,-,TRBV20-1,-,TGCAGTGCTAGAGATACCGACAGGCCGAACACCGGGGAGCTGTTTTTT,CSARDTDRPNTGELFF
TRBJ2-7,12,-,TRBV5-1,-,TGCGCCAGCAGCTTAGAGAGCTACGAGCAGTACTTC,CASSLESYEQYF
TRBJ2-5,16,TRBD2,TRBV2,-,TGTGCCAGCAGGGGGGGACTAGCGGGGGGACAAGAGACCCAGTACTTC,CASRGGLAGGQETQYF
TRBJ1-6,15,-,TRBV5-1,-,TGCGCCAGCAGGGATGGGACGGCGGATAATTCACCCCTCCACTTT,CASRDGTADNSPLHF
TRBJ2-5,16,TRBD2,TRBV12-3/TRBV12-4,-,TGTGCCAGCAGTAACCTCCCTAGCGGGGGAAGAGTGACCCAGTACTTC,CASSNLPSGGRVTQYF
TRBJ2-3,19,TRBD2,TRBV2,-,TGTGCCAGCAGTTCAGGACGACTAGCGGGGATCGCTAGCACAGATACGCAGTATTTT,CASSSGRLAGIASTDTQYF
TRBJ2-1,16,-,TRBV11-2,once,TGTGCCAGCAGCTTAGCCTGGAGTGGGGTCGTCTCTGAGCAGTTCTTC,CASSLAWSGVVSEQFF
TRBJ2-7,13,-,TRBV12-3/TRBV12-4,-,TGTGCCAGCAGCTACACTCAATTGGCCGAGCAGTACTTC,CASSYTQLAEQYF
TRBJ2-7,15,TRBD1,TRBV6-1,-,TGTGCCAGCAGTGCTGACAGGGCTGCCTCCTACGAGCAGTACTTC,CASSADRAASYEQYF
TRBJ2-1,15,TRBD2,TRBV20-1,-,TGCAGTGCTTGGAGCGGGACTAGCACTTTTAATGAGCAGTTCTTC,CSAWSGTSTFNEQFF